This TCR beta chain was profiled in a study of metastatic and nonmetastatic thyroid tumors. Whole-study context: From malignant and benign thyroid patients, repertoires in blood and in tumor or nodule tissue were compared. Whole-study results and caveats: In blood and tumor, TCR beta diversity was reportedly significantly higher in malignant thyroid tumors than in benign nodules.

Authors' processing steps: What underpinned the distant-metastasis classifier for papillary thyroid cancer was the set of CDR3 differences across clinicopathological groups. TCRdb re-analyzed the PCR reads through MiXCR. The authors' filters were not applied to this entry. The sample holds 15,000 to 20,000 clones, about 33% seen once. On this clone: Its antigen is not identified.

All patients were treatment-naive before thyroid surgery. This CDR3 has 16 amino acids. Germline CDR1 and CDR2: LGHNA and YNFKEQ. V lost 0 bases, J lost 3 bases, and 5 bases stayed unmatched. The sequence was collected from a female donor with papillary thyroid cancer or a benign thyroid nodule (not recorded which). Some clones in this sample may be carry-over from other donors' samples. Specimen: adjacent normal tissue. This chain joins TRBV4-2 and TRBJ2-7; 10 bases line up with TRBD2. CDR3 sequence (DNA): TGTGCCAGCAGCCAAGATCCTAGCGGGAGTATCTACGAGCAGTACTTC. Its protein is CASSQDPSGSIYEQYF.